This T cell receptor beta chain was sequenced for a study of shared clonotypes between healthy human individuals. The germline V gene has CDR1 MDHEN and CDR2 SYDVKM. This CDR3 region has 15 residues. Trimming cost V 5 bases and J 5 bases; bases outside gene matches: 8. As regards this clone: The target antigen is unknown.

Genomic DNA of unsorted samples came from roughly 90 million PBMCs. Deep was the level used in running the assay. Clones were read by immunoSEQ multiplex PCR, and TCRdb kept only the in-frame ones, dropping some. The sample consists of more than 450,000 clones, about four fifths of them appearing once. Study results and caveats: Sampling covered nothing but blood. Tissue TCR repertoires likely differ from those found in blood. Only a few donors were included, so the genetic and exposure-history diversity represented was limited.

The clonotype was recovered from a woman aged 40 to 55 in good health. Some clones in this sample may be carry-over from other donors' samples. The chain employs TRBV28 and TRBJ1-1; TRBD1 aligns across 10 bases. The specimen was PBMCs. The CDR3 nucleotides are TGTGCCAGCAGTCCAGCGGACAGGGGGGGTACTGAAGCTTTCTTT. Amino acid sequence: CASSPADRGGTEAFF.